Each of the 15 T cell receptor beta chains below was sequenced from the same sample in a study of T cell repertoires in cytomegalovirus infection (dated by TCRdb to between 2019 and 2020). Antigen specificity for these receptors is unknown. The treatment or condition label for this specimen denotes: in vitro stimulation with specific CMV peptide epitopes to enrich CMV-specific T cells. Reads for this sample came from an Illumina HiSeq 1500. TCRdb reran the public reads through fastp at Q25 and MiXCR, keeping productive beta chains. Entries that share a CDR3 protein sequence are merged under the most common genes and DNA. Within this sample are 30,000 to 40,000 distinct CDR3 sequences, with roughly 49% of them counted one time only. The top ten hold 80% to 95% of the sample. The sequencing used CD8+ T cells from cultured PBMCs, collected from culture after CMV antigen stimulation. The receptor source for this set is a human donor in good health (CMV status not recorded). Some clones in this sample may be carry-over from other donors' samples.

The chain joins TRBV7-9 to TRBJ1-1; D is ambiguous. This CDR3 comprises 18 residues. With 1 base removed from V and 4 bases from J, the gap between germline ends came to 22 bases. Germline lookup yields CDR1 SEHNR and CDR2 FQNEAQ (reference sequence). DNA of the CDR3: TGTGCCAGCAGCTTAGTCCCCGGCGGGTGGGGAGACGGCACTGAAGCTTTCTTT. This gives the protein CASSLVPGGWGDGTEAFF.

The chain has TRBV7-9 and TRBJ2-3; a possible D gene is TRBD1 (6 bases). The V gene's germline CDR1 is SEHNR and CDR2 FQNEAQ (reference sequence). CDR3 size: 16 residues. V was pared by 3 bases and J by 3 bases, with 16 bases between. The CDR3 here is CASSFRLPQGTDTQYF. As DNA, the CDR3 is TGTGCCAGCAGCTTTCGACTGCCCCAGGGGACAGATACGCAGTATTTT.

This clonotype occurred a few times. The chain joins TRBV5-6 to TRBJ2-5; D is undetermined. V was cut by 1 base and J by 0 bases, with 10 bases left in between. This CDR3 is 15 amino acids long. Germline-derived CDR1 and CDR2 are SGHDT and YYEEEE. CDR3 DNA: TGTGCCAGCAGCTTGTTACTTGGCCACCAAGAGACCCAGTACTTC. Translating gives CASSLLLGHQETQYF.

The chain carries TRBV25-1 and TRBJ2-1; 10 nucleotides match TRBD2. The CDR3 has 14 amino acids. With 5 bases clipped from V and 9 bases from J, the junction kept 7 bases outside the gene matches. Per germline, CDR1 MGHDK and CDR2 SYGVNS. The CDR3 region has the DNA TGTGCCAGCAGTCCTAGCGGGAGAAGGCTTGAGCAGTTCTTC. Its protein is CASSPSGRRLEQFF.

This clonotype was seen many times. The V gene is TRBV7-2, the J gene TRBJ1-4; possible D gene TRBD1, 5 bases. Germline values: CDR1 SGHTA, CDR2 FQGNSA. CDR3 length: 15 amino acids. The V and J ends lost 1 base and 0 bases respectively, with 6 bases between them. In nucleotides, the CDR3 is TGTGCCAGCAGCTTAGACAGGTCAACTAATGAAAAACTGTTTTTT. Its protein product is CASSLDRSTNEKLFF. Variable domain in full (rest from reference TRBV7-2 and TRBJ1-4): GAGVSQSPSNKVTEKGKDVELRCDPISGHTALYWYRQSLGQGLEFLIYFQGNSAPDKSGLPSDRFSAERTGGSVSTLTIQRTQQEDSAVYLCASSLDRSTNEKLFFGSGTQLSVL.

Only a few counts were recorded for this clonotype. This chain uses TRBV27 with TRBJ2-3, with D unresolved. The CDR3 has 13 amino acids. Germline CDR1 MNHEY, CDR2 SMNVEV (reference sequence). The ends were cut back, 1 base at V and 3 bases at J, with 5 bases in the middle. CDR3 bases: TGTGCCAGCAGTTTATTGCGGACAGATACGCAGTATTTT. This translates into CASSLLRTDTQYF.

V is TRBV20-1 and J is TRBJ1-1, with D perhaps matching TRBD1 (5 bases). V was clipped by 3 bases and J by 5 bases, with 16 bases between them. Germline CDR1 DFQATT, CDR2 SNEGSKA (reference sequence). This CDR3 is built from 14 residues. CDR3 region: CSASRTAGGTEAFF. CDR3 nucleotide sequence: TGCAGTGCTAGTCGAACAGCCGGGGGTACTGAAGCTTTCTTT.

This clonotype showed up just a few times. Written as DNA, the CDR3 is TGTGCCAGCAGCTTAGCGGAGGGTAACACAGATACGCAGTATTTT. Its translation: CASSLAEGNTDTQYF. V and J are TRBV7-9 and TRBJ2-3, with D perhaps matching TRBD2 (6 bases). Trimming stripped 0 bases from V and 2 bases from J, with 9 bases between. Germline values: CDR1 SEHNR, CDR2 FQNEAQ (reference sequence). The CDR3 runs 15 residues.

This clonotype was observed a handful of times. The CDR3 region is CASSPGPFQPGTSGRAYEQYF. DNA for the CDR3: TGTGCCAGCAGCCCAGGTCCGTTCCAACCCGGGACTAGCGGGAGAGCCTACGAGCAGTACTTC. The chain carries TRBV7-6 and TRBJ2-7, with 14 positions matching TRBD2. Trimming at V came to 5 bases and at J to 2 bases, leaving 20 bases not matched to a gene. CDR3 length: 21 residues. Per germline, CDR1 SGHVS and CDR2 FNYEAQ.

This rearrangement joins TRBV5-4 to TRBJ1-3; 9 bases line up with TRBD1. CDR3 length equals 15 residues. V lost 4 bases, J lost 2 bases, and 4 bases stayed unmatched. Germline CDR1 and CDR2: SGHNT and YYREEE (reference sequence). CDR3 nucleotides: TGTGCCAGCAGCACGGACAGGGGAACTGGAAACACCATATATTTT. Its translation is CASSTDRGTGNTIYF. Supplemented by reference TRBV5-4 and TRBJ1-3, the full variable domain reads ETGVTQSPTHLIKTRGQQVTLRCSSQSGHNTVSWYQQALGQGPQFIFQYYREEENGRGNFPPRFSGLQFPNYSSELNVNALELDDSALYLCASSTDRGTGNTIYFGEGSWLTVV.

Only a few counts were recorded for this clonotype. The rearrangement uses TRBV5-5 and TRBJ2-7; TRBD1 matches at 7 bases. The CDR3 is made up of 13 amino acids. Germline lookup yields CDR1 SGHKS and CDR2 YYEKEE (reference sequence). The junction had 3 bases not matched to a gene; V was cut back by 2 bases and J by 4 bases. This chain's CDR3 is CASSLHRGYEQYF. CDR3 sequence (DNA): TGTGCCAGCAGCTTACACAGGGGTTACGAGCAGTACTTC.

This clonotype was counted between two and nine times. The rearrangement links TRBV7-2 to TRBJ1-1; D is ambiguous. The germline CDR1 and CDR2 sequences are SGHTA and FQGNSA. The ends were cut back, 3 bases at V and 8 bases at J, with 10 bases in the middle. This CDR3 region has 12 residues. The CDR3: CASSFGVTEAFF. The CDR3 DNA reads as TGTGCCAGCAGCTTCGGGGTCACCGAAGCTTTCTTT. The whole variable domain, remainder taken from reference TRBV7-2 and TRBJ1-1, is GAGVSQSPSNKVTEKGKDVELRCDPISGHTALYWYRQSLGQGLEFLIYFQGNSAPDKSGLPSDRFSAERTGGSVSTLTIQRTQQEDSAVYLCASSFGVTEAFFGQGTRLTVV.

The chain combines TRBV15 with TRBJ2-1; D possibly matches TRBD1 or TRBD2 (5 bases each). The length of the CDR3 is 16 residues. The V gene's germline CDR1 is LNHNV and CDR2 YYDKDF (reference sequence). V lost 0 bases and J 2 bases, leaving 11 bases between the germline ends. The CDR3 nucleotides read TGTGCCACCAGCAGAGAGGGGGTACTAGCCTACAATGAGCAGTTCTTC. This sequence encodes CATSREGVLAYNEQFF.

The sample holds a few counts of this clonotype. This CDR3 is CASSLATSPLTQHF. The CDR3 nucleotides are TGTGCCAGCAGCTTAGCGACAAGCCCTTTAACCCAGCATTTT. The rearrangement uses TRBV7-8 and TRBJ1-5; D is unresolved. Trimming cost V 0 bases and J 11 bases, with 14 bases left between them. The CDR3 consists of 14 residues. Germline-derived CDR1 and CDR2 are SGHVS and FQNEAQ.

V gene TRBV27 combines with J gene TRBJ1-1; TRBD1 aligns across 8 bases. Germline lookup yields CDR1 MNHEY and CDR2 SMNVEV (reference sequence). This CDR3 is built from 13 residues. Trimming cost V 10 bases and J 5 bases; bases outside gene matches: 9. CDR3 in DNA: TGTGCCACCCAGGACAGGGTTCGTACTGAAGCTTTCTTT. Residues: CATQDRVRTEAFF.